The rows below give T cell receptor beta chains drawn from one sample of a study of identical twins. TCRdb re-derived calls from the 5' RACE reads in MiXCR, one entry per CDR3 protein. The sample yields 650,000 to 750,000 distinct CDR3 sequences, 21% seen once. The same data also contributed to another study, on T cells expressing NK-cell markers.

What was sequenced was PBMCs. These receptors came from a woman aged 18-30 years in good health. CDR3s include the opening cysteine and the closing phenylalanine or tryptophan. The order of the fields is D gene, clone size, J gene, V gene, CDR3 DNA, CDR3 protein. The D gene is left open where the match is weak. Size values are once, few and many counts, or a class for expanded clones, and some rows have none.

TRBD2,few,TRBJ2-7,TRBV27,TGTGCCAGCCCGGTGCCTAGTAGCGGGAGTTGCGAGCAGTACTTC,CASPVPSSGSCEQYF
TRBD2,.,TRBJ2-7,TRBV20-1,TGCAGTGCTAGAGGAGGGACTAGCCCAAACCCCTACGAGCAGTACTTC,CSARGGTSPNPYEQYF
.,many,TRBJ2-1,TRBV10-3,TGTGCCATCAGTCCTATGGGTGGTAGCTCCTACAATGAGCAGTTCTTC,CAISPMGGSSYNEQFF
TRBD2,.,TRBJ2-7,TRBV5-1,TGCGCCAGCAGCGCAGGGACTAGCGTGGGGAGCGAGCAGTACTTC,CASSAGTSVGSEQYF
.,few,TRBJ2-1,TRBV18,TGTGCCAGCTCACCGCTCCCGGGACAAGGCTACAATGAGCAGTTCTTC,CASSPLPGQGYNEQFF
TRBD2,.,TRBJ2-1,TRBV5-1,TGCGCCAGCAGTCGTTCAGCGGGAGTAACCTACAATGAGCAGTTCTTC,CASSRSAGVTYNEQFF
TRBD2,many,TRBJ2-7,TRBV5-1,TGCGCCAGCAGTCGAGGACTAGCGGGAGTAAACGAGCAGTACTTC,CASSRGLAGVNEQYF
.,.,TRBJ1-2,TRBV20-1,TGCAGTGCAGACAAGGGAGGGTATGGCTACACCTTC,CSADKGGYGYTF
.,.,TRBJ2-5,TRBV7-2,TGTGCCAGCAGCTTCTCTTTCGGGAGAGAGACCCAGTACTTC,CASSFSFGRETQYF
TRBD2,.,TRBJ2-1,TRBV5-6,TGTGCCAGCAGCGCCCTAACTAGCGGGACGAAAGCTTACAATGAGCAGTTCTTC,CASSALTSGTKAYNEQFF
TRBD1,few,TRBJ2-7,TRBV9,TGTGCCAGCAGCTCCTGGGACAGAGAGCAGTACTTC,CASSSWDREQYF
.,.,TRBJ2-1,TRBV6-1,TGTGCCAGCAGCCTGAGGGCAGGGAGGAATGAGCAGTTCTTC,CASSLRAGRNEQFF
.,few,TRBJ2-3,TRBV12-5,TGTGCTAGTGGTTCGGCTCTACCGAGCACAGATACGCAGTATTTT,CASGSALPSTDTQYF
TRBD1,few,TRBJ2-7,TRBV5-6,TGTGCCAGCAGCTCGGACAGGGGAGGGGAGCAGTACTTC,CASSSDRGGEQYF
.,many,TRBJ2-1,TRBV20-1,TGCAGTGCTAGAGCTCCAGGGTGGGATGAGCAGTTCTTC,CSARAPGWDEQFF
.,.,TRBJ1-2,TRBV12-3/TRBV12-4,TGTGCCAGCAGTTTGGGGGTCCTCTATGGCTACACCTTC,CASSLGVLYGYTF
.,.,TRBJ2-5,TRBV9,TGTGCCAGCAGCGTACGACCCGGGGAGACCCAGTACTTC,CASSVRPGETQYF
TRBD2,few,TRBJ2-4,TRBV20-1,TGCAGTGTCGTGACGACTAGCGGGAGAGGGGGGTCAGACATTCAGTACTTC,CSVVTTSGRGGSDIQYF
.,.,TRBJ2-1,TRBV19,TGTGCCAGTAGTATAGGTAGGCCCAGCTCCTACAATGAGCAGTTCTTC,CASSIGRPSSYNEQFF
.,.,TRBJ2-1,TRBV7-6,TGTGCCAGCAGCTTAGGGGGGAGCGTCCATGAGCAGTTCTTC,CASSLGGSVHEQFF
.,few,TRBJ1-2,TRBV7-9,TGTGCCAGCAGCTCCCCTGGTCGCCCGGCTAACTATGGCTACACCTTC,CASSSPGRPANYGYTF
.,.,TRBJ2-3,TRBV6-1,TGTGCCAGCAGGGACCCTGGGGGGATAAGCACAGATACGCAGTATTTT,CASRDPGGISTDTQYF
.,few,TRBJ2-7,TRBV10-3,TGTGCCATCAGTGAAAGGGCAGGGGAAGCCTACGAGCAGTACTTC,CAISERAGEAYEQYF
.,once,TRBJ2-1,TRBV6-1,TGTGCCAGCAGCGCGATCTCGGGAGCGGTTTACAATGAGCAGTTCTTC,CASSAISGAVYNEQFF
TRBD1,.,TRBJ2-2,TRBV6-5,TGTGCCAGCAGTTACCAAACGGACAGGGCGGCCAGGGAGCTGTTTTTT,CASSYQTDRAARELFF
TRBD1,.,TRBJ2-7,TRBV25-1,TGTGCCAGCAGTCCGAAAACCGGGACAGGGGGGGTCGAGCAGTACTTC,CASSPKTGTGGVEQYF
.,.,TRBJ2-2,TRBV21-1,TGTGCCAGCATCTCAAGAGGGCAGTTGAACACCGGGGAGCTGTTTTTT,CASISRGQLNTGELFF
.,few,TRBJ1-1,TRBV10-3,TGTGCCATCAGTGAGTTCGGACAGCTGAACACTGAAGCTTTCTTT,CAISEFGQLNTEAFF
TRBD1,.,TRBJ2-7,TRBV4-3,TGCGCCAGCAGCCAAGGACAGGGCGGCGAGCAGTACTTC,CASSQGQGGEQYF
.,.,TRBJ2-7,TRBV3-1,TGTGCCAGCAGCCTCAGGTTCGAGCAGTACTTC,CASSLRFEQYF
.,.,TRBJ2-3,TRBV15,TGTGCCACCAGCCCTCTCACAGATACGCAGTATTTT,CATSPLTDTQYF
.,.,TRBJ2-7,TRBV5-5,TGTGCCAGCAAGAAGGGGGAATACGAGCAGTACTTC,CASKKGEYEQYF
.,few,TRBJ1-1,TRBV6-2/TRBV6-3,TGTGCCAGCACCGCACGAGGGGCGACTGAAGCTTTCTTT,CASTARGATEAFF
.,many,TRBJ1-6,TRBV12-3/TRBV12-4,TGTGCCAGCAGTTTCTCGGGGAGCTCCTATAATTCACCCCTCCACTTT,CASSFSGSSYNSPLHF
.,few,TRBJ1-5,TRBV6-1,TGTGCCAGCATTCCCGCCGGGACTAGCAATCAGCCCCAGCATTTT,CASIPAGTSNQPQHF
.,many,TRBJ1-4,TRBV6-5,TGTGCCAGCAGTTCCGCCCCCAGGGCAGAAAAACTGTTTTTT,CASSSAPRAEKLFF
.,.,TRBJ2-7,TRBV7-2,TGTGCCAGCAGCCTATCGACGCGTTTGAGCTCCTACGAGCAGTACTTC,CASSLSTRLSSYEQYF
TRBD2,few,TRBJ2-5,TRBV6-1,TGTGCCAGCAGTCGTAGCGGGAGGCTCCTTTCGGGCGGACAGTACTTC,CASSRSGRLLSGGQYF
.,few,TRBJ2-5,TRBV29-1,TGCAGCGCTAGGACTCCTCAAGAGACCCAGTACTTC,CSARTPQETQYF
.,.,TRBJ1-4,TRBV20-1,TGCAGTGCTAAATGGGGCAGTACAATTGAAAAACTGTTTTTT,CSAKWGSTIEKLFF
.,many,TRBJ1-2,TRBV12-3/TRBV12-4,TGTGCCAGCAGCCCCTTCGGAGGGACTAACTATGGCTACACCTTC,CASSPFGGTNYGYTF
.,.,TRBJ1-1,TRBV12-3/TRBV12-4,TGTGCCAGCAGTTTTCGAGGGGGGCCGAAAGCTGAAGCTTTCTTT,CASSFRGGPKAEAFF